This TCR beta chain was found in a study of T cell changes during pregnancy in multiple sclerosis. The table came from immunoSEQ multiplex PCR; TCRdb's copy has only in-frame clones and leaves some out. The table has 80,000 or so clones, around 92% seen once. Germline-derived CDR1 and CDR2 are MNHNS and SASEGT. V lost 4 bases and J 0 bases, leaving 10 bases between the germline ends. This CDR3 spans 15 amino acids. The TCR sequence derives from a female donor with multiple sclerosis, enrolled in a pregnancy study. Sequenced material: peripheral blood, taken before pregnancy. The genes are TRBV6-1 and TRBJ1-5; perhaps TRBD1 as D (6 bases). This chain's CDR3 is CASSGGGYSNQPQHF. For the CDR3, the DNA is TGTGCCAGCAGTGGAGGGGGATATAGCAATCAGCCCCAGCATTTT.